The next 6 T cell receptor beta chains were all read from a single sample in a study of T cell responses to AZD1222 COVID-19 vaccine. Clones were sequenced by immunoSEQ multiplex PCR, and TCRdb holds only the in-frame ones, with some missing. The sample yields around 110,000 clones, about 93% seen once. Sequencing used peripheral blood, obtained on day 0 of AZD1222 vaccination. These receptors were taken from an adult in good health.

The rearrangement joins TRBV2 to TRBJ2-5; TRBD2 matches 9 bases. V was pared by 4 bases and J by 5 bases, with 8 bases of the junction left unmatched. The CDR3 sequence is 15 residues long. The germline V gene has CDR1 SNHLY and CDR2 FYNNEI. In DNA form, the CDR3 reads TGTGCCAGCAGTGTTCTAGCGGGGAGGAAGGAGACCCAGTACTTC. Its translation is CASSVLAGRKETQYF.

The rearrangement uses TRBV29-1 and TRBJ1-4; 7 nucleotides match TRBD1. The CDR3 spans 13 residues. Trimming cost V 7 bases and J 2 bases; bases outside gene matches: 4. In germline, CDR1 is SQVTM, CDR2 ANQGSEA. CDR3 sequence: CSAQDRTNEKLFF. CDR3 bases: TGCAGCGCTCAGGACAGGACTAATGAAAAACTGTTTTTT.

The V gene is TRBV6-6, the J gene TRBJ1-2, with 7 bases identical to TRBD1. CDR1 and CDR2 (germline): MNHNY, SVGAGI (reference sequence). J was trimmed by 4 bases and V by 2 bases; bases with no gene match: 10. This CDR3 contains 16 residues. The CDR3 region is CASSYSPWQGVYGYTF. For the CDR3, the DNA is TGTGCCAGCAGTTACAGTCCCTGGCAGGGGGTCTATGGCTACACCTTC.

This clone is large in the sample. J is TRBJ1-6 and V is TRBV6-2 or TRBV6-3; TRBD1 aligns across 8 bases. With V trimmed by 6 bases and J by 10 bases, 14 bases remained unmatched. Germline CDR1 MNHEY, CDR2 SVGEGT. The CDR3 totals 16 residues. CDR3: CASSDDRQGITSPLHF. The CDR3 DNA reads as TGTGCCAGCAGCGATGATCGACAGGGGATTACCTCACCCCTCCACTTT.

The chain recombines TRBV7-8 with TRBJ2-3, with D possibly matching TRBD2 (5 bases). The CDR3 is 15 residues long. Trimming pared 1 base from V and 9 bases from J, leaving 17 bases between. Germline CDR1 reads SGHVS; CDR2 reads FQNEAQ. CDR3 in amino acids: CASSLESASLGTQYF. The CDR3 nucleotides read TGTGCCAGCAGCTTAGAGTCAGCTAGCTTAGGGACGCAGTATTTT.

This chain connects TRBV5-6 to TRBJ2-7, with TRBD2 matching over 7 bases. Trimming removed 1 base from V and 12 bases from J; junction bases left unmatched: 10. CDR3 length: 13 amino acids. CDR1 and CDR2 from the germline V gene are SGHDT and YYEEEE. The CDR3 coding sequence is TGTGCCAGCAGCTTGACCGGGACTAATCTTCCGTACTTC. It specifies CASSLTGTNLPYF.